A selection of T cell receptor beta chains follows, all from one sample in a study of naive and memory T cell subsets. TCRdb ran MiXCR on the 5' RACE reads and lists one entry per CDR3 protein. The top ten clones hold about 9.8% of a sample with roughly 60,000 distinct CDR3 sequences, about 7% of them seen once. The receptors shown here come from a male donor in good health. Each CDR3 is given with its conserved first and last residue. A D gene is named only where the DNA matches it firmly. Size tells how often a clone was seen (once, few, many) or the class of an expanded clone, and some rows leave it out.

clone_size j_call v_call d_call cdr3_aa
few TRBJ2-5 TRBV6-1 TRBD2 CASSGLAGETQYF
many TRBJ2-7 TRBV6-1 TRBD2 CASSETSGDPYEQYF
NA TRBJ1-5 TRBV7-9 NA CASSLGGMGGQPQHF
NA TRBJ2-1 TRBV7-2 NA CASSLAEWTPYEQFF
many TRBJ1-2 TRBV5-5 NA CASSPDRFYGYTF
many TRBJ2-2 TRBV9 NA CASSLGRENTGELFF
few TRBJ1-2 TRBV12-3/TRBV12-4 TRBD1 CASRLPGQCNYGYTF
few TRBJ1-5 TRBV20-1 NA CSASTQGDQPQHF
many TRBJ2-3 TRBV10-1 NA CASSESIGRSRTDTQYF
many TRBJ2-7 TRBV20-1 NA CSARGARDYEQYF
NA TRBJ2-2 TRBV11-2 NA CASSLVGRRTPVGELFF
many TRBJ2-7 TRBV6-1 TRBD2 CASSEAGTSAEQYF
once TRBJ2-1 TRBV7-2 NA CASSSQRNEQFF
few TRBJ2-4 TRBV11-1 NA CASRTGENIQYF
few TRBJ1-1 TRBV25-1 NA CASSALTEAFF